This is a list of T cell receptor beta chains from one sample in a study of cytomegalovirus exposure and HLA in healthy donors. TCRdb keeps only in-frame clones here, not all; method: immunoSEQ multiplex PCR. The repertoire holds about 180,000 clones, 75% to 85% seen once, with over 2% in the top ten. The material sequenced was PBMCs. All receptors derive from a woman in her thirties in good health and CMV-seropositive. The CDR3 runs from the conserved cysteine through the conserved F or W. The D gene is left open where the match is weak. Part of the rows lack a size; the others show once, few, many or a class for expanded clones.

V gene,D gene,clone size,J gene,CDR3 DNA,CDR3 protein
TRBV5-4,TRBD2,NA,TRBJ2-1,TGTGCCAGCAGTCGGGGGGGCACGGAGCAGTTCTTC,CASSRGGTEQFF
TRBV7-9,NA,NA,TRBJ2-1,TGTGCCAGCAGCTTAGCCCTGAGGGCAGGGGTCGATGAGCAGTTCTTC,CASSLALRAGVDEQFF
TRBV21-1,NA,NA,TRBJ2-1,TGTGCCAGCAGCAGATGGGACAGGGCCTACAATGAGCAGTTCTTC,CASSRWDRAYNEQFF
TRBV14,TRBD1,NA,TRBJ1-4,TGTGCCAGCAGCCCACAGGGGGGTATTAATGAAAAACTGTTTTTT,CASSPQGGINEKLFF
TRBV7-2,NA,NA,TRBJ1-2,TGTGCCAGCAGCTCCAGGCGGGGCAACTACACCTTC,CASSSRRGNYTF
TRBV7-6,NA,NA,TRBJ1-4,TGTGCCAGCAGCTTAGCGGCAGGCATGCCCGGTGAAAAACTGTTTTTT,CASSLAAGMPGEKLFF
TRBV7-2,NA,NA,TRBJ2-3,TGTGCCAGCAGCTTCTACACAGATACGCAGTATTTT,CASSFYTDTQYF
TRBV7-2,NA,NA,TRBJ2-7,TGTGCCAGCAGCACCTATTCCGGGGGAGGCGGTAGCTACGAGCAGTACTTC,CASSTYSGGGGSYEQYF
TRBV7-8,TRBD1,NA,TRBJ1-2,TGTGCCAGCAGCCTCCGGGACAGGACTCTGGGGGGCTACACCTTC,CASSLRDRTLGGYTF
TRBV28,NA,once,TRBJ1-2,TGTGCCAGCAGTTTACTACGGGGGTCAAACTATGGCTACACCTTC,CASSLLRGSNYGYTF
TRBV11-3,TRBD1,NA,TRBJ2-5,TGTGCCAGCAGGAAAGGGACAGACTTCCAAGGGACCCAGTACTTC,CASRKGTDFQGTQYF
TRBV18,NA,NA,TRBJ2-4,TGTGCCAGCTCCCTTAAGGGGGACATTCAGTACTTC,CASSLKGDIQYF
TRBV10-3,TRBD1,NA,TRBJ1-6,TGTGCCATCAGTGATGTCGGGACAGGGATCACCCTCCACTTT,CAISDVGTGITLHF
TRBV27,NA,NA,TRBJ2-1,TGTGCCAGCAGTTTAACCGGGATCGATGAGCAGTTCTTC,CASSLTGIDEQFF
TRBV27,TRBD1,NA,TRBJ2-7,TGTGCCAGCAGTTTATCGACAGGGGCCCTCTACGAGCAGTACTTC,CASSLSTGALYEQYF
TRBV10-3,NA,NA,TRBJ1-6,TGTGCCATCAGGGTTACCACGGATTCACCCCTCCACTTT,CAIRVTTDSPLHF
TRBV4-2,NA,NA,TRBJ2-7,TGTGCCAGCAGCCCCGGAGGTGGGACTTACTCCTACGAGCAGTACTTC,CASSPGGGTYSYEQYF
TRBV28,TRBD1,NA,TRBJ1-6,TGTGCCAGCAGTACTGGACAGGGGTCCGCGGGGTTCTCGGGTAGGAATTCACCCCTCCACTTT,CASSTGQGSAGFSGRNSPLHF
TRBV19,NA,NA,TRBJ1-6,TGTGCCAGTAGTGCGCGAAATTTCCGTTACTCCTATAATTCACCCCTCCACTTT,CASSARNFRYSYNSPLHF
TRBV11-2,TRBD1,NA,TRBJ1-2,TGTGCCAGCAGCTTTGCCCGACGACAGGGAAGATGGCTCCATGGCTACACCTTC,CASSFARRQGRWLHGYTF
TRBV6-6,TRBD1,NA,TRBJ2-7,TGTGCCAGCAGCCAGCATGGACAGGGTCATGCCGGCGAGCAGTACTTC,CASSQHGQGHAGEQYF
TRBV11-3,TRBD2,NA,TRBJ2-5,TGTGCCAGCAGTAAAGGCCAGCGGGGAGAGACCCAGTACTTC,CASSKGQRGETQYF